These 18 T cell receptor beta chains were all obtained from the same sample, sequenced in a study of T cell responses to AZD1222 COVID-19 vaccine. Data came from immunoSEQ multiplex PCR; TCRdb stores just in-frame clones and leaves some out. Here the sample spans roughly 55,000 clones, roughly nine tenths being singletons. The source material was peripheral blood, sampled on day 0 of AZD1222 vaccination. The receptor set was obtained from an adult in good health.

The J gene is TRBJ2-1, the V gene TRBV7-3; D unresolved. CDR3 length: 18 residues. Germline V lookup: CDR1 SGHTA, CDR2 FQGTGA. The germline V and J ends were trimmed by 4 bases and 0 bases, with 19 bases remaining between them. The CDR3 DNA is TGTGCCAGCAGCTCGATAGGTCGACGCCCTGCCTCCTACAATGAGCAGTTCTTC. As protein: CASSSIGRRPASYNEQFF.

V usage is TRBV30 and J usage is TRBJ1-1; D is ambiguous. Looked up from germline, CDR1 is GTSNPN and CDR2 is SVGIG (reference sequence). V lost 3 bases, J lost 1 base, and 12 bases lay in between. The CDR3 length is 14 residues. CDR3 sequence: CAWREGPWNTEAFF. CDR3 bases: TGTGCCTGGAGGGAGGGCCCATGGAACACTGAAGCTTTCTTT.

The rearrangement links TRBV6-5 to TRBJ2-1; 11 bases map to TRBD2. With 5 bases clipped from V and 6 bases from J, the junction kept 3 bases outside the gene matches. This CDR3 region has 14 residues. Germline CDR1 and CDR2: MNHEY and SVGAGI. CDR3 sequence (DNA): TGTGCCAGCAGTCTAGGGACTAGCGGCAATGAGCAGTTCTTC. Its translation: CASSLGTSGNEQFF.

The V call is TRBV5-4, the J call TRBJ2-7; D is tentatively TRBD1 or TRBD2 (5 bases each). The CDR3 contains 15 residues. Trimming left V 4 bases short and J 4 bases short, with 18 bases between. The germline CDR1 and CDR2 sequences are SGHNT and YYREEE (reference sequence). CDR3 DNA: TGTGCCAGCAGCACCGGTCCGGGACGGGGATACGAGCAGTACTTC. This sequence encodes CASSTGPGRGYEQYF.

This clone appeared once. The J gene is TRBJ2-7, the V gene TRBV6-2 or TRBV6-3, with D possibly being TRBD2 (6 bases). The CDR3 spans 13 residues. Germline values: CDR1 MNHEY, CDR2 SVGEGT. Trimming removed 5 bases at V and 3 bases at J, with 11 bases between. The CDR3 loop reads CASSRREYYEQYF. The CDR3 bases are TGTGCCAGCAGTAGGCGGGAATACTACGAGCAGTACTTC.

The V and J genes are TRBV19 and TRBJ2-7; 7 bases are a match to TRBD1. The germline V gene has CDR1 LNHDA and CDR2 SQIVND (reference sequence). J gave up 2 bases and V 3 bases, and 4 bases lay outside the gene matches. This CDR3 is 14 amino acids long. The CDR3 sequence is CASSIMTGTYEQYF. DNA for the CDR3: TGTGCCAGTAGTATTATGACAGGGACCTACGAGCAGTACTTC.

The V gene is TRBV2, the J gene TRBJ1-2; 12 bases align to TRBD1. V trimming: 7 bases; J trimming: 8 bases; junction bases outside the gene matches: 8. Germline V lookup: CDR1 SNHLY, CDR2 FYNNEI. The CDR3 is 14 residues long. CDR3: CASTLGQGARGYTF. The CDR3 nucleotides are TGTGCCAGCACCTTGGGACAGGGGGCGCGCGGCTACACCTTC.

V gene TRBV5-1 combines with J gene TRBJ1-3, with D uncertain. Trimming removed 4 bases from V and 0 bases from J, with 11 bases in between. Per germline, CDR1 SGHRS and CDR2 YFSETQ. The CDR3 covers 15 residues. The CDR3 loop is CASSLTPGSGNTIYF. The DNA of the CDR3 is TGCGCCAGCAGCCTCACTCCGGGCTCTGGAAACACCATATATTTT.

The rearrangement joins TRBV12-5 to TRBJ1-4; 10 bases agree with TRBD1. V dropped 9 bases and J dropped 7; count of bases not matched to a gene: 8. The CDR3 has 14 amino acids. Germline V gene data show CDR1 as LGHNT and CDR2 as FRNRAP. The DNA of the CDR3 is TGTGCTAGCACCATCCGGACAGGGGGTGAAAAACTGTTTTTT. Translating gives CASTIRTGGEKLFF.

The V gene is TRBV9, the J gene TRBJ2-3; D gene ambiguous. Trimming took 0 bases from V and 6 from J, leaving 8 bases between them. The CDR3 consists of 13 residues. The germline V gene has CDR1 SGDLS and CDR2 YYNGEE. The DNA of the CDR3 is TGTGCCAGCAGCGTAGTATGGCGGGATACGCAGTATTTT. The encoded protein is CASSVVWRDTQYF.

The CDR3 sequence is CASSPALTGGNTIYF. The DNA of the CDR3 is TGTGCCAGCAGTCCGGCTTTGACGGGTGGAAACACCATATATTTT. The rearrangement uses TRBV6-5 and TRBJ1-3; D remains unclear. The ends were cut back, 5 bases at V and 3 bases at J, with 14 bases in the middle. The CDR3 is 15 amino acids. CDR1 is MNHEY, CDR2 SVGAGI, per germline.

The genes are TRBV29-1 and TRBJ1-4, with 7 bases that match TRBD1. Germline V gives CDR1 SQVTM, CDR2 ANQGSEA. There are 13 residues in the CDR3. V dropped 7 bases and J dropped 5; count of bases not matched to a gene: 7. The CDR3 DNA reads as TGCAGCGCCGGACAGGCCATAAATGAAAAACTGTTTTTT. Translated, it gives CSAGQAINEKLFF.

This clone was seen only once. The chain joins TRBV24-1 to TRBJ2-3, with a tentative D call TRBD2 (6 bases). The CDR3 consists of 14 residues. The ends were cut back, 3 bases at V and 7 bases at J, with 13 bases in the middle. CDR1 is KGHDR, CDR2 SFDVKD, per germline. Written as DNA, the CDR3 is TGTGCCACCAGTGATCCCCTGGAGGGGAATACGCAGTATTTT. Residues: CATSDPLEGNTQYF.

The chain uses TRBV6-1 and TRBJ1-2; D is uncertain. The germline V and J ends were trimmed by 3 bases and 3 bases, with 8 bases remaining between them. Germline V gene sequence: CDR1 MNHNS, CDR2 SASEGT. The CDR3 is 13 amino acids. CDR3 residues: CASSDTRDYGYTF. CDR3 coding DNA: TGTGCCAGCAGTGATACACGGGACTATGGCTACACCTTC.

This rearrangement joins TRBV5-1 to TRBJ1-4; 8 positions agree with TRBD1. CDR3 length equals 15 residues. CDR1 SGHRS and CDR2 YFSETQ come from the germline V gene. V shed 4 bases, J shed 3 bases, and the junction held 5 bases outside the gene matches. The CDR3, as DNA: TGCGCCAGCAGCCCGCAGGGGGCTGCTAATGAAAAACTGTTTTTT. Translation gives CASSPQGAANEKLFF.

The chain links TRBV5-4 to TRBJ1-1, with D possibly TRBD1 on 5 matching bases. V shed 4 bases and J shed 1 base, with 11 bases lying between them. The germline gives CDR1 SGHNT, CDR2 YYREEE (reference sequence). This CDR3 has 14 residues. The CDR3 DNA follows: TGTGCCAGCAGCCGATGGGGGGGGAACACTGAAGCTTTCTTT. Amino acids: CASSRWGGNTEAFF. Supplemented by reference TRBV5-4 and TRBJ1-1, the full variable domain reads ETGVTQSPTHLIKTRGQQVTLRCSSQSGHNTVSWYQQALGQGPQFIFQYYREEENGRGNFPPRFSGLQFPNYSSELNVNALELDDSALYLCASSRWGGNTEAFFGQGTRLTVV.

This chain uses TRBV6-1 with TRBJ2-2; 8 bases align to TRBD2. Germline V lookup: CDR1 MNHNS, CDR2 SASEGT. CDR3 length equals 16 residues. V lost 3 bases and J lost 4; bases outside the gene matches: 7. The CDR3 DNA reads as TGTGCCAGCAGTGAGAGGACTAGCTTAGTCACCGGGGAGCTGTTTTTT. It codes for CASSERTSLVTGELFF.

The J gene is TRBJ1-6, the V gene TRBV4-1, with 8 bases matching TRBD1. V lost 2 bases, J lost 7 bases, and 7 bases stayed unmatched. Germline loops: CDR1 MGHRA, CDR2 YSYEKL. This CDR3 region has 16 residues. CDR3 bases: TGCGCCAGCAGCCAATGGGCGGACAGGGTGAATTCACCCCTCCACTTT. Protein: CASSQWADRVNSPLHF.